This is a list of T cell receptor beta chains from one sample in a study of cytomegalovirus exposure and HLA in healthy donors. Some clones are missing from TCRdb's copy, which holds only in-frame ones; the method was immunoSEQ multiplex PCR. The sample lists 90,000 to 110,000 clones, around 80% occurring once. Sequenced: PBMCs. The receptors were gathered from a man aged 30 to 45 in good health and CMV-seronegative. Each CDR3 is given with its conserved first and last residue. The D gene is left open where the match is weak. The size entry is marked missing in some rows and otherwise reads once, few, many or a size class.

j_call clone_size v_call d_call cdr3_nt cdr3_aa
TRBJ1-1 NA TRBV7-2 NA TGTGCCAGCAGCCCGTCCCGGGACAACCCTGAAGCTTTCTTT CASSPSRDNPEAFF
TRBJ2-3 NA TRBV13 TRBD2 TGTGCCAGCACCTCCGGGGGGACGCAGTATTTT CASTSGGTQYF
TRBJ2-1 NA TRBV7-2 TRBD2 TGTGCCAGCAGCTTAGGGCCGACTAGCGTTCGATCCTACAATGAGCAGTTCTTC CASSLGPTSVRSYNEQFF
TRBJ1-2 NA TRBV7-6 TRBD1 TGTGCCAGCAGCTTCCTGACAGGGGGAGGCTACACCTTC CASSFLTGGGYTF
TRBJ2-1 NA TRBV5-1 TRBD1 TGCGCCAGCAGCTTGCTGACAGGGGGCCTCAATGAGCAGTTCTTC CASSLLTGGLNEQFF
TRBJ2-3 NA TRBV25-1 NA TGTGCCAGCAGTGGCCGTCATCTTACTACAGATACGCAGTATTTT CASSGRHLTTDTQYF
TRBJ2-5 once TRBV5-4 TRBD1 TGTGCCAGCAGCTCACAGGGGGCAGGGGAGACCCAGTACTTC CASSSQGAGETQYF
TRBJ2-3 NA TRBV7-6 NA TGTGCCAGCAGCTTAGTCGGTCCGCCAACTACAGATACGCAGTATTTT CASSLVGPPTTDTQYF
TRBJ1-4 NA TRBV5-1 TRBD1 TGCGCCAGCAGCTCGGGACAGGGGCCAACTAATGAAAAACTGTTTTTT CASSSGQGPTNEKLFF
TRBJ2-7 NA TRBV18 TRBD1 TGTGCCAGCTCACTGCGACAGGGACCTTACGAGCAGTACTTC CASSLRQGPYEQYF
TRBJ1-6 NA TRBV6-6 NA TGTGCCAGCAGCCAGGGGCCCTGGAATAATTCACCCCTCCACTTT CASSQGPWNNSPLHF
TRBJ2-7 NA TRBV6-5 TRBD2 TGTGCCAGCAGTTACTCTGCGGGAGGTTCCTACGAGCAGTACTTC CASSYSAGGSYEQYF
TRBJ2-7 NA TRBV5-6 NA TGTGCCAGCAGCCAGGACAGCTCCTACGAGCAGTACTTC CASSQDSSYEQYF
TRBJ1-5 few TRBV6-5 TRBD1 TGTGCCAGCAGTCGTACAGGGGGCCTCAGGCAGCCCCAGCATTTT CASSRTGGLRQPQHF
TRBJ2-7 NA TRBV4-3 NA TGCGCCAGCAGCCAAGCTAGCGCGGCGTCCTACGAGCAGTACTTC CASSQASAASYEQYF
TRBJ2-2 NA TRBV18 TRBD1 TGTGCCAGCTCATCCAGACAGGGGAGCATCACCGGGGAGCTGTTTTTT CASSSRQGSITGELFF
TRBJ1-1 NA TRBV27 TRBD1 TGTGCCAGCAGTCGAATCTCCGGGACAGTGAACACTGAAGCTTTCTTT CASSRISGTVNTEAFF
TRBJ1-2 NA TRBV5-1 TRBD1 TGCGCCAGCAGGAATAGCGCCGGGACAGGGGCTTTCAACTATGGCTACACCTTC CASRNSAGTGAFNYGYTF
TRBJ2-7 once TRBV5-6 NA TGTGCCAGCAGCGGAGTGGCAGGGTTCTCCTACGAGCAGTACTTC CASSGVAGFSYEQYF
TRBJ2-1 NA TRBV5-1 NA TGCGCCAGCAGCTTGGTGGCGGGCAGCTACAATGAGCAGTTCTTC CASSLVAGSYNEQFF
TRBJ1-1 once TRBV6-5 NA TGTGCCAGCAGGGGCACCCTGAACACTGAAGCTTTCTTT CASRGTLNTEAFF
TRBJ2-3 NA TRBV6-5 TRBD1 TGTGCCAGCAGCCTCCGGGACAGGGGAGATACGCAGTATTTT CASSLRDRGDTQYF
TRBJ2-5 NA TRBV18 TRBD1 TGTGCCAGCTCGCACCGTGACAGGGGTCCTCAAGAGACCCAGTACTTC CASSHRDRGPQETQYF
TRBJ2-6 NA TRBV27 TRBD1 TGTGCCAGCAGTTTAGACAGGGCCCCAGGGGCCAACGTCCTGACTTTC CASSLDRAPGANVLTF
TRBJ2-3 NA TRBV9 TRBD2 TGTGCCAGCAGCCTCCAGGGAGATAGGGGGACTAGCGTAACAGATACGCAGTATTTT CASSLQGDRGTSVTDTQYF
TRBJ1-4 NA TRBV30 TRBD1 TGTGCCTGGAGTGTCGCTGCAGGGGGATCTAATGAAAAACTGTTTTTT CAWSVAAGGSNEKLFF
TRBJ2-7 NA TRBV18 TRBD2 TGTGCCAGCTCACCCTACGAAATTCTAGCGGGAGGAGCCTACGAGCAGTACTTC CASSPYEILAGGAYEQYF
TRBJ1-5 NA TRBV5-8 NA TGTGCCAGCAGCGTTCTCAGGGGATCGGATCAGCCCCAGCATTTT CASSVLRGSDQPQHF
TRBJ1-2 NA TRBV11-2 TRBD1 TGTGCCAGCAGCTTAGATCGACAGGGACTTTCTGGCTACACCTTC CASSLDRQGLSGYTF
TRBJ2-7 NA TRBV6-6 TRBD2 TGTGCCAGCAGTTACAGGACTAGCGGATACTACGAGCAGTACTTC CASSYRTSGYYEQYF
TRBJ1-2 once TRBV28 TRBD1 TGTGCCAGCAGTCCTCTAGGACAGGGGAATGGCTACACCTTC CASSPLGQGNGYTF
TRBJ1-5 NA TRBV28 NA TGTGCCAGCCGGGCGGGGGCGCACAATCAGCCCCAGCATTTT CASRAGAHNQPQHF
TRBJ2-7 NA TRBV6-1 TRBD2 TGTGCCAGCAGTGGTTCTAGCGGGGGGGTTCTCGAGCAGTACTTC CASSGSSGGVLEQYF
TRBJ1-5 few TRBV4-1 NA TGCGCCAGCAGCCATAGGGGAAATCAGCCCCAGCATTTT CASSHRGNQPQHF
TRBJ1-2 NA TRBV6-6 TRBD1 TGTGCCAGCAGTTACCGCGGGACAGGGCGGTATGGCTACACCTTC CASSYRGTGRYGYTF
TRBJ1-3 once TRBV4-1 NA TGCGCCAGCAGCCAGGGGGGACCGACCTCTGGAAACACCATATATTTT CASSQGGPTSGNTIYF
TRBJ2-7 once TRBV5-1 NA TGCGCCAGCAGCCTGGTAATGCCCCCCAGTGGCGAGCAGTACTTC CASSLVMPPSGEQYF
TRBJ1-3 few TRBV9 NA TGTGCCAGCAGCGAAAGGGAAGGGAGCGGCTCTGGAAACACCATATATTTT CASSEREGSGSGNTIYF
TRBJ1-5 NA TRBV19 TRBD1 TGTGCCAGTACCAAGGACAGGGCCATCAATAGCAATCAGCCCCAGCATTTT CASTKDRAINSNQPQHF
TRBJ2-5 NA TRBV30 NA TGTGCCTGGAGTACGGGGGTAGGGCGAGAGACCCAGTACTTC CAWSTGVGRETQYF
TRBJ2-5 NA TRBV7-9 TRBD2 TGTGCCAGCAGCTTATATCCTAGCGGGAAGATCCAGTACTTC CASSLYPSGKIQYF
TRBJ2-6 NA TRBV9 TRBD2 TGTGCCAGCAGCGTAGGGGTAGCGGGGTCAGGGGCCAACGTCCTGACTTTC CASSVGVAGSGANVLTF
TRBJ2-3 NA TRBV5-1 NA TGCGCCAGCAGCTCCGGACAGAGCACAGATACGCAGTATTTT CASSSGQSTDTQYF
TRBJ2-7 NA TRBV28 TRBD2 TGTGCCAGCAGTTCCGGGACTAGCGGGGGCTTATACGAGCAGTACTTC CASSSGTSGGLYEQYF
TRBJ1-6 NA TRBV30 NA TGTGCCTCAGAACTGGCAGGGGATTCACCCCTCCACTTT CASELAGDSPLHF
TRBJ1-3 NA TRBV10-3 TRBD1 TGTGCCATCAGTGAGCCCCTCGGACAGGGGGAGGAAAGTGGCTCTGGAAACACCATATATTTT CAISEPLGQGEESGSGNTIYF